This section outlines one T cell receptor (beta chain) sequence together with its context. The table lists this clonotype with a few counts. The target of this receptor is not known. No much larger clonotype is one base removed from it; base qualities were not supplied. From cysteine to phenylalanine, the CDR3 is 15 amino acids long. This entry keeps only the CDR3 DNA: 45 bases, framed from base 1. The V and J ends are trimmed by 5 bases and 7 bases, leaving 21 bases between them. CDR1 and CDR2 (MNHEY, SVGAGI) derive from the germline V gene. This record belongs to a study of T cell repertoires in aging, cancer and after chemotherapy (dated by TCRdb to the late 2010s). For context, the study as a whole: Donors spanned six age groups from 30 or younger to 70 or older, with at least three individuals per group. In the hematological group, the paired samples taken before and after chemotherapy came from chronic lymphocytic leukemia patients who were treated with regimens based on fludarabine or bendamustine. In total, the full dataset held 10 million or so TCR reads. Alongside about 97 healthy donors serving as a reference group, the cohort included roughly 220 cancer patients, of whom 94 had hematological cancers and more than 110 had solid cancers. The study profiled peripheral blood TCR beta repertoires from healthy donors and cancer patients to examine immunoaging and T cell reconstitution after chemotherapy.

General findings and caveats noted by the study authors: It was noted by the authors that conclusions about immunological memory after chemotherapy cannot be drawn from the repertoire data. In healthy donors, the decline in TCR diversity with age was mainly explained by loss of richness, whereas in cancer patients loss of evenness was also found to contribute. Hematological cancer patients had lymphoid organ infiltration, which may itself impair thymic emigration or peripheral T cell expansion. Median generation probability increased over the chemotherapy interval in both cancer cohorts, suggesting repertoire reconstitution through rebound thymic output. Significantly lower blood TCR diversity and higher clonality were observed in untreated patients with hematological or solid cancers than in age-matched healthy donors.

Using a mixed TRB-A/B primer pool, multiplex touch-down PCR amplified rearranged TRB sequences covering the V, D and J segments. Illumina adapters and sample indices were attached to the amplicons through two consecutive PCR reactions run with Phusion HS II polymerase. After gel purification with the NucleoSpin Gel and PCR Clean-up kit, the amplicons were checked using Qubit and an Agilent 2100 Bioanalyzer. Sequencing of the libraries was done on an Illumina MiSeq with paired-end, single-indexed 600-cycle runs. The original methods were these. TRB sequences were processed with MiXCR versions 2.12 and 3.0.5. A clone was defined as each unique CDR3 nucleotide sequence, and only productive sequences supported by at least two reads were kept. The repertoire metrics were Shannon diversity, evenness, clonality (defined as one minus evenness), and alpha-parameterized diversity profiles covering alpha 0 to 5. Generation probabilities of clones in paired pre- and post-chemotherapy samples were computed with the IGoR algorithm. TCRdb passed the public sequencing reads through fastp at Q25 and MiXCR, retaining productive beta sequences. Rows are unified per CDR3 protein, each entry keeping the most common DNA and genes. The V and J calls follow TCRdb's processing rather than the paper's. The sample records 4,300 or so distinct CDR3 sequences, roughly 29% of which are singletons. In total, the top ten clones hold about 32% of the sample.

TCR beta rearrangements were amplified from genomic DNA isolated from peripheral blood, not from sorted cells or RNA. The V and J genes are TRBV6-5 and TRBJ2-7; TRBD2 is possibly the D segment (6 matching bases). The specimen was blood. The clonotype was recovered from a human donor with a blood cancer. Read as DNA, the sequence is TGTGCCAGCAGTGCACCGGGACTGGATGTACTGGAGCAGTACTTC. The translation is CASSAPGLDVLEQYF.